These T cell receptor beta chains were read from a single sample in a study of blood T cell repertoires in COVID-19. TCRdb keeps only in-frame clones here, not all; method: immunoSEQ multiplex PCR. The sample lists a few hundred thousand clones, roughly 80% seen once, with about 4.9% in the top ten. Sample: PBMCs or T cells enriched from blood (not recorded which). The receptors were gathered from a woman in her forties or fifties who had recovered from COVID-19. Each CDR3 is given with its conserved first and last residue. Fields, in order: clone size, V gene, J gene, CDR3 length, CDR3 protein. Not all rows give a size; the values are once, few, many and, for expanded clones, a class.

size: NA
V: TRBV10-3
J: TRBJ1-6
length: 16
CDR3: CATGRDLQLSYSPLHF

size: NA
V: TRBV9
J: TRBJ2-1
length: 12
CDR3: CASSPLGAALFF

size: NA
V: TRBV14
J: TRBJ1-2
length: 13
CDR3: CASSQDNSYGYTF

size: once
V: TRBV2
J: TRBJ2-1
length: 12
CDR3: CASSESGNEQFF

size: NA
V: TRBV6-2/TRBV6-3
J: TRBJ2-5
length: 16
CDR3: CASSYSRIRESETQYF

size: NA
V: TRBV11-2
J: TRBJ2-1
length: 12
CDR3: CASTGRNNEQFF

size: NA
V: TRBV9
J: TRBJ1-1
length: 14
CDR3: CASSVRGQGTEAFF

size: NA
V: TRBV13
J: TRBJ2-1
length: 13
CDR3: CASSLTGINEQFF

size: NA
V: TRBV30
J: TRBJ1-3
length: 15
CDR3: CAWSVRRSSGNTIYF

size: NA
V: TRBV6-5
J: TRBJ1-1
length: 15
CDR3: CASSYFGQGSTEAFF

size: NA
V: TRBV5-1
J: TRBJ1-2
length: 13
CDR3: CASSPRQGRGYTF

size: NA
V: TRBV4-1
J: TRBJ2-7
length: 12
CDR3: CASSPPGGEQYF

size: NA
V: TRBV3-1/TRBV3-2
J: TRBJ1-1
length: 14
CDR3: CASSQPGQGSEAFF

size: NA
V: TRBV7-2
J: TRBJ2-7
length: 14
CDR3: CASSYLADSYEQYF

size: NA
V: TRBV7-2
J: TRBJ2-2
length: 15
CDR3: CASSPDGKNTGELFF

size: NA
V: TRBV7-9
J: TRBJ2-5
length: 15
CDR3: CASSPGTTLSETQYF

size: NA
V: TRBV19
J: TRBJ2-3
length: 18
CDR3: CASSISGGGDYSTDTQYF

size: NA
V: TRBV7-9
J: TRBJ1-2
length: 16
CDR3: CASSQSGDIANYGYTF

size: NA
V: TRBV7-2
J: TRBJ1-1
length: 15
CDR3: CASSLGLLLNTEAFF

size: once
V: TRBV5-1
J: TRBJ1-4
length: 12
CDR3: CASSSGGDILFF

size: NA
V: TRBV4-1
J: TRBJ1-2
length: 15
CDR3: CASSQVGDRNYGYTF

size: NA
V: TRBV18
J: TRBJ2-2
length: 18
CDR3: CASSRRQGPMKDTGELFF

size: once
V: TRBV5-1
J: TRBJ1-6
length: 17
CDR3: CASSLYPTGTDNSPLHF

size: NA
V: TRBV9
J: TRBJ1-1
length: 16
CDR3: CASSAYRDREDTEAFF

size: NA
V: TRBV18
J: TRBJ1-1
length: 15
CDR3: CASSPAGVMNTEAFF

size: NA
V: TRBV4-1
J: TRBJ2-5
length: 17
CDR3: CASSPTSGGPRQETQYF

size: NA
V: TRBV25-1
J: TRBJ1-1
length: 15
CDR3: CASSDRGGENTEAFF

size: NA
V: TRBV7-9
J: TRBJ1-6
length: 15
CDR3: CASSLPGSINSPLHF

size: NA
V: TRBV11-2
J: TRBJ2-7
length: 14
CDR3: CASSLARESYEQYF

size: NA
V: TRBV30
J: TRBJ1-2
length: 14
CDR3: CAWEIQGFLYGYTF

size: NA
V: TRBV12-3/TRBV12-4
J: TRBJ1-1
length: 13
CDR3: CASKFGGGTEAFF

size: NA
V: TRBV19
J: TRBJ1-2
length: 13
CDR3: CASSIDPSYGYTF

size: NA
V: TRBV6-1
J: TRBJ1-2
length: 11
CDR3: CASSETSQGSF

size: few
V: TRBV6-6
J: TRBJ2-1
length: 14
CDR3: CASSYTVTSALQFF

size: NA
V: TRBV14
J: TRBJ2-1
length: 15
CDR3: CASSRLAGGYNEQFF

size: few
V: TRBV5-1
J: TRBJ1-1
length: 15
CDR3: CASSLTTARDTEAFF

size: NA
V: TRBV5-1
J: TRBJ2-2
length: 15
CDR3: CASSLEAGLAGELFF

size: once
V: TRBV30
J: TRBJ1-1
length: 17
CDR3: CAWIRSGGKSANTEAFF

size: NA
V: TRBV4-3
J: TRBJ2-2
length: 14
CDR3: CASSFGGYAGELFF

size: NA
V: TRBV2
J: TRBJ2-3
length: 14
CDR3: CASRRERGTDTQYF

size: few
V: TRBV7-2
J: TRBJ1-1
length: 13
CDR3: CASSLAGQRDPFF

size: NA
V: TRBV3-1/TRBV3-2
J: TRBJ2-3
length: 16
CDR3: CASSHVAGGRTDTQYF

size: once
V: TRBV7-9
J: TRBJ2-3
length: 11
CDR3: CASSSVDTQYF

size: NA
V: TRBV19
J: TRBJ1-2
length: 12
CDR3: CASSIGGQSYTF

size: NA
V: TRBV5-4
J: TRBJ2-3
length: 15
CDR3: CASSWGGGDFDTQYF